Listed here are 26 T cell receptor beta chains from one sample, sequenced in a study of radiotherapy plus CTLA-4 blockade in lung cancer. The assay was immunoSEQ multiplex PCR, and TCRdb's table has in-frame clones only and misses some. This sample has some 49,000 clones; around 83% occur once, and the top ten carry about a quarter. Specimen: peripheral blood, collected from a patient treated with radiotherapy plus ipilimumab. These receptors were obtained from a human donor with non-small cell lung cancer whose response to radiotherapy plus ipilimumab could not be evaluated.

The V call is TRBV5-4, the J call TRBJ2-7, with no clear D. Trimming took off 0 bases at V and 7 bases at J, with 11 bases between the two ends. Germline-derived CDR1 and CDR2 are SGHNT and YYREEE (reference sequence). This CDR3 has 13 residues. The CDR3 coding sequence is TGTGCCAGCAGCTTGGCCGGGTCGAAGGAGCAGTACTTC. It encodes CASSLAGSKEQYF.

The table lists this clone with a count of one. The genes are TRBV18 and TRBJ2-2, with D uncertain. The CDR3 is 14 amino acids. Trimming cost V 4 bases and J 4 bases, with 10 bases left between them. CDR1 and CDR2 (germline): KGHSH, LQKENI. Here the CDR3 reads CASSHSDTTGELFF. The CDR3, as DNA: TGTGCCAGCTCACACTCAGACACCACCGGGGAGCTGTTTTTT.

This sequence joins TRBV28 and TRBJ1-2; no clear D. The CDR3 runs to 13 residues. Per the germline V gene, CDR1 is MDHEN and CDR2 is SYDVKM. V lost 3 bases and J 8 bases, leaving 13 bases between the germline ends. DNA of the CDR3: TGTGCCAGCAGTTTTGCGTCCGCGGGGGGCTACACCTTC. It yields the protein CASSFASAGGYTF.

The chain employs TRBV18 and TRBJ1-1; TRBD1 is a possible D gene (6 bases). The CDR3 contains 15 residues. Germline V gene lookup returns CDR1 KGHSH and CDR2 LQKENI. V was pared by 3 bases and J by 1 base, with 12 bases between. CDR3 sequence: CASSPPDRWNTEAFF. In DNA, the CDR3 is TGTGCCAGCTCACCCCCCGACAGGTGGAACACTGAAGCTTTCTTT.

The V call is TRBV4-2, the J call TRBJ2-1; no reliable D call. Looked up from germline, CDR1 is LGHNA and CDR2 is YNFKEQ. Trimming removed 0 bases from V and 0 bases from J, with 9 bases in between. The length of the CDR3 is 16 residues. The CDR3: CASSQDPSYSYNEQFF. The CDR3 coding sequence is TGTGCCAGCAGCCAAGATCCCAGTTACTCCTACAATGAGCAGTTCTTC.

This clone was seen a single time. This sequence joins TRBV13 and TRBJ1-1; 8 bases align to TRBD1. With 4 bases clipped from V and 3 bases from J, the junction kept 16 bases outside the gene matches. The CDR3 runs to 18 residues. The germline V gene has CDR1 PRHDT and CDR2 FYEKMQ (reference sequence). The DNA for the CDR3 is TGTGCCAGCAGCTCTATTGTCGACAGGGGTAAAGGGGACACTGAAGCTTTCTTT. It specifies CASSSIVDRGKGDTEAFF.

CDR3 sequence (DNA): TGTGCCAGCAGCCAAGGGGTCTGGGAGGATCAGCCCCAGCATTTT. It encodes CASSQGVWEDQPQHF. The chain uses TRBV7-8 and TRBJ1-5; D may be TRBD1 (5 bases). This CDR3 is built from 15 residues. With 5 bases removed from V and 5 bases from J, the gap between germline ends came to 16 bases. Germline V gives CDR1 SGHVS, CDR2 FQNEAQ.

The genes are TRBV18 and TRBJ1-5, with 7 bases matching TRBD1. The trim removed 5 bases at V and 7 bases at J, leaving 5 bases unmatched. The CDR3 has 13 amino acids. Germline assignment: CDR1 KGHSH and CDR2 LQKENI. The CDR3 sequence is CASSGTGEQPQHF. The CDR3 DNA sequence: TGTGCCAGCTCAGGAACAGGGGAGCAGCCCCAGCATTTT.

This chain joins TRBV5-6 and TRBJ2-6; no reliable D call. Trimming left V 2 bases short and J 4 bases short, with 10 bases between. Per the germline V gene, CDR1 is SGHDT and CDR2 is YYEEEE. The CDR3 spans 15 residues. The DNA of the CDR3 is TGTGCCAGCAGCTTCGGTCCCTACGGGGCCAACGTCCTGACTTTC. Protein: CASSFGPYGANVLTF.

The rearrangement joins TRBV6-5 to TRBJ1-1, with D tentatively TRBD1 (5 bases). Germline V gene lookup returns CDR1 MNHEY and CDR2 SVGAGI. The length of the CDR3 is 15 residues. Trimming cost V 0 bases and J 1 base, with 9 bases left between them. The CDR3 spells CASSYSHDRNTEAFF. CDR3 DNA: TGTGCCAGCAGTTACTCGCACGACAGGAACACTGAAGCTTTCTTT.

This clone was detected only a few times. This sequence joins TRBV9 and TRBJ2-1; D is unresolved. V dropped 7 bases and J dropped 7 bases, with 12 bases sitting between them. Germline V gene data show CDR1 as SGDLS and CDR2 as YYNGEE. The CDR3 loop spans 12 amino acids. CDR3 in amino acids: CASGKSNNEQFF. The CDR3, as DNA: TGTGCCAGCGGTAAGAGCAATAATGAGCAGTTCTTC.

This chain uses TRBV28 with TRBJ2-2; D not resolved. This CDR3 region has 16 residues. From germline, CDR1 is MDHEN and CDR2 SYDVKM. V was shortened by 5 bases and J by 0 bases, with 13 bases between the two germline ends. The CDR3 sequence: CASSPSIATNTGELFF. The CDR3, as DNA: TGTGCCAGCAGTCCGTCGATCGCGACGAACACCGGGGAGCTGTTTTTT.

V gene TRBV7-2 combines with J gene TRBJ2-3; 13 bases map to TRBD2. J was trimmed by 2 bases and V by 5 bases; bases with no gene match: 10. There are 18 residues in the CDR3. Germline V CDR1 and CDR2: SGHTA, FQGNSA. In DNA, the CDR3 is TGTGCCAGCAGCCAGAGGACTAGCGGGAGTGGGGTCACAGATACGCAGTATTTT. It is translated as CASSQRTSGSGVTDTQYF. The full variable domain, completed using reference TRBV7-2 and TRBJ2-3, is GAGVSQSPSNKVTEKGKDVELRCDPISGHTALYWYRQSLGQGLEFLIYFQGNSAPDKSGLPSDRFSAERTGGSVSTLTIQRTQQEDSAVYLCASSQRTSGSGVTDTQYFGPGTRLTVL.

This clone turned up a few times. The CDR3, as DNA: TGCGCCAGCAGGTCGGGACAAAAGAACACTGAAGCTTTCTTT. Translated, it gives CASRSGQKNTEAFF. The J gene is TRBJ1-1, the V gene TRBV5-1; D perhaps matches TRBD1 (6 bases). CDR1 and CDR2 (germline): SGHRS, YFSETQ. This CDR3 has 14 amino acids. V gave up 5 bases and J gave up 1 base, with 12 bases separating them. The full variable domain, its missing parts supplied by reference TRBV5-1 and TRBJ1-1, is KAGVTQTPRYLIKTRGQQVTLSCSPISGHRSVSWYQQTPGQGLQFLFEYFSETQRNKGNFPGRFSGRQFSNSRSEMNVSTLELGDSALYLCASRSGQKNTEAFFGQGTRLTVV.

The chain links TRBV28 to TRBJ1-1, with 8 bases lining up with TRBD1. The germline CDR1 and CDR2 sequences are MDHEN and SYDVKM. The ends lost 7 bases at V and 0 bases at J; junction bases unmatched: 10. The CDR3 spans 16 residues. As DNA, the CDR3 is TGTGCCAGCACCGTGACAGGGGTATTCATGAACACTGAAGCTTTCTTT. Translation gives CASTVTGVFMNTEAFF.

The rearrangement joins TRBV19 to TRBJ2-7; 12 nucleotides line up with TRBD2. This CDR3 comprises 16 residues. Germline loops: CDR1 LNHDA, CDR2 SQIVND (reference sequence). V lost 6 bases to trimming and J lost 2 bases; unmatched junction nucleotides: 8. As DNA, the CDR3 is TGTGCCAGTAGACTGACTAGCGGGAGCCTAACCTACGAGCAGTACTTC. Translated: CASRLTSGSLTYEQYF.

This clone was found once. The V and J genes are TRBV9 and TRBJ2-1, with TRBD2 identical over 11 bases. The trim removed 1 base at V and 4 bases at J, leaving 4 bases unmatched. Looked up from germline, CDR1 is SGDLS and CDR2 is YYNGEE. This CDR3 has 16 amino acids. CDR3 DNA sequence: TGTGCCAGCAGCGTACGGACTAGCGGGCTGTACAATGAGCAGTTCTTC. It translates to CASSVRTSGLYNEQFF.

The genes are TRBV28 and TRBJ1-1; D is unclear. Trimming removed 11 bases from V and 0 bases from J, with 19 bases in between. In germline, CDR1 is MDHEN, CDR2 SYDVKM. The CDR3 has 15 residues. The CDR3 loop reads CASRSHGIVNTEAFF. The CDR3 DNA reads TGTGCCTCGCGCTCCCACGGGATTGTGAACACTGAAGCTTTCTTT. Drawing the rest from reference TRBV28 and TRBJ1-1, the complete variable domain is DVKVTQSSRYLVKRTGEKVFLECVQDMDHENMFWYRQDPGLGLRLIYFSYDVKMKEKGDIPEGYSVSREKKERFSLILESASTNQTSMYLCASRSHGIVNTEAFFGQGTRLTVV.

The chain combines TRBV7-8 with TRBJ2-2; TRBD2 is a possible D gene (6 bases). This CDR3 contains 15 residues. Germline-derived CDR1 and CDR2 are SGHVS and FQNEAQ. V shed 5 bases and J shed 3 bases, with 13 bases lying between them. Here the CDR3 DNA reads TGTGCCAGCAGCCCGCGGGACTTATACACCGGGGAGCTGTTTTTT. Protein sequence: CASSPRDLYTGELFF.

The chain recombines TRBV6-4 with TRBJ2-1; no reliable D call. V lost 2 bases to trimming and J lost 9 bases, with 8 bases between them. The CDR3 runs 12 residues. The germline V gene has CDR1 MRHNA and CDR2 SNTAGT. The CDR3 DNA reads TGTGCCAGCAGTGACATCTCTAGTGAGCAGTTCTTC. Translated, it gives CASSDISSEQFF.

The chain combines TRBV29-1 with TRBJ1-2, with TRBD1 as a possible D gene (6 bases). CDR1 SQVTM and CDR2 ANQGSEA come from the germline V gene. Trimming pared 7 bases from V and 2 bases from J, leaving 8 bases between. CDR3 size: 11 residues. The CDR3 sequence is CSADRNYGYTF. DNA of the CDR3: TGCAGCGCCGACAGGAACTATGGCTACACCTTC. Filled out from reference TRBV29-1 and TRBJ1-2, the complete variable domain reads SAVISQKPSRDICQRGTSLTIQCQVDSQVTMMFWYRQQPGQSLTLIATANQGSEATYESGFVIDKFPISRPNLTFSTLTVSNMSPEDSSIYLCSADRNYGYTFGSGTRLTVV.

This clone turned up a few times. V is TRBV30 and J is TRBJ1-1; D unresolved. V shed 0 bases and J shed 1 base, with 6 bases lying between them. The CDR3 consists of 13 residues. Germline V CDR1 and CDR2: GTSNPN, SVGIG (reference sequence). The DNA of the CDR3 is TGTGCCTGGAGTGTCACTTCGAACACTGAAGCTTTCTTT. Encoded protein: CAWSVTSNTEAFF.

The J gene is TRBJ1-3, the V gene TRBV7-9; tentative D call: TRBD1 (5 bases). Trimming removed 4 bases from V and 0 bases from J, with 10 bases in between. This CDR3 is built from 15 residues. Germline V gene sequence: CDR1 SEHNR, CDR2 FQNEAQ (reference sequence). CDR3 bases: TGTGCCAGCAGCTGGGACTGGGGCTCTGGAAACACCATATATTTT. Translation gives CASSWDWGSGNTIYF.

This chain joins TRBV4-1 and TRBJ2-1, with 8 bases aligning to TRBD2. J gave up 1 base and V 0 bases, and 2 bases lay outside the gene matches. The germline CDR1 and CDR2 sequences are MGHRA and YSYEKL. There are 16 residues in the CDR3. The CDR3, as DNA: TGCGCCAGCAGCCAAGAAAGCGGGGGATCCTACAATGAGCAGTTCTTC. Its translation is CASSQESGGSYNEQFF.

On this clone itself: The germline gene is not matched at one end of the junction; a read error may be the cause. The rearrangement links TRBV7-9 to TRBJ2-5; a weak D match, TRBD2 (5 bases). The CDR3 is made up of 14 amino acids. The germline CDR1 and CDR2 sequences are SEHNR and FQNEAQ (reference sequence). This CDR3 reads CASSLALHSGLLDF. The CDR3 DNA reads as TGTGCCAGCAGCTTAGCCCTCCACTCGGGGTTGCTGGACTTC.

J is TRBJ1-3 and V is TRBV29-1, with D perhaps TRBD1 (5 bases). Germline CDR1 and CDR2: SQVTM and ANQGSEA. V lost 5 bases to trimming and J lost 0 bases, with 11 bases between them. CDR3 length equals 14 residues. CDR3: CSVSTGYSGNTIYF. DNA for the CDR3: TGCAGCGTTTCCACAGGCTACTCTGGAAACACCATATATTTT.